This is a list of T cell receptor beta chains from one sample in a study of blood T cell repertoires in COVID-19. TCRdb keeps only in-frame clones here, not all; method: immunoSEQ multiplex PCR. The sample includes approximately 260,000 clones, roughly 85% seen only once; the top ten take roughly 6.7%. Specimen: PBMCs or T cells enriched from blood (not recorded which). These receptors all come from a woman in her forties or fifties who had been exposed to COVID-19. Each CDR3 is given without its conserved first and last residue.

>TRBV29-1|TRBJ1-1
SVEGNGEAF
>TRBV7-2|TRBJ1-1
ASSLAGTGSTEAF
>TRBV14|TRBJ2-3
ASSPVPSPGTDTQY
>TRBV9|TRBJ2-7
ASSVGQGAEQY
>TRBV10-1|TRBJ2-3
ASSSDRGSGTDTQY
>TRBV9|TRBJ2-2
ASSVGVLAGGGTGELF
>TRBV28|TRBJ1-6
ASSLVRAKNSPLH
>TRBV9|TRBJ2-3
ASSLPPGNQDTQY
>TRBV3-1/TRBV3-2|TRBJ2-5
ASSSNWDRRGETQY
>TRBV28|TRBJ2-7
ASSPGQGVSYEQY
>TRBV29-1|TRBJ2-6
SVEAGYGANVLT
>TRBV15|TRBJ2-1
ATSRKTGIDEQF
>TRBV6-5|TRBJ2-7
ASSYRPRDRSYEQY
>TRBV29-1|TRBJ1-2
SVSGTGGYGYT
>TRBV29-1|TRBJ2-2
SVEGAHTGELF
>TRBV5-1|TRBJ2-5
ASSRAGEPQETQY
>TRBV23-1|TRBJ1-6
ASSQWSSDNSPLH
>TRBV30|TRBJ2-7
AWSGLGGSDEQY
>TRBV5-4|TRBJ2-1
ASSSGLAGGFSYNEQF
>TRBV6-1|TRBJ2-7
ASSALPQGASYEQY
>TRBV28|TRBJ2-1
ATLQGAGNEQF
>TRBV29-1|TRBJ2-7
SVVGRQVGYEQY
>TRBV5-1|TRBJ1-3
ASSEGQGSGNTIY
>TRBV10-3|TRBJ1-2
AISATGVDGYT
>TRBV2|TRBJ1-1
ASSAGFWNTEAF
>TRBV6-5|TRBJ2-7
ASRGQGAYEQY